This T cell receptor (beta chain) was profiled in a study of blood T cell repertoires in COVID-19. Clones were sequenced by immunoSEQ multiplex PCR, and TCRdb holds only the in-frame ones, with some missing. The sample includes roughly 16,000 clones, over 65% of them seen just once. This CDR3 comprises 15 residues. In germline, CDR1 is LNHDA, CDR2 SQIVND (reference sequence). V lost 7 bases to trimming and J lost 0 bases, with 15 bases between them. The sequence derives from a man aged 55 to 70 with active or convalescent COVID-19. The sequencing sample was made of peripheral blood. The rearrangement joins TRBV19 to TRBJ1-2; D is possibly TRBD1 (5 bases). The CDR3 loop reads CASTGGLPANYGYTF. CDR3 coding DNA: TGTGCCAGTACCGGGGGACTACCTGCTAACTATGGCTACACCTTC. The full variable domain, in which reference TRBV19 and TRBJ1-2 provide the parts outside the CDR3, is DGGITQSPKYLFRKEGQNVTLSCEQNLNHDAMYWYRQDPGQGLRLIYYSQIVNDFQKGDIAEGYSVSREKKESFPLTVTSAQKNPTAFYLCASTGGLPANYGYTFGSGTRLTVV.